Detailed here is one T cell receptor (beta chain). Here immunoSEQ multiplex PCR was the method, and the copy in TCRdb shows in-frame clones only, minus some. Of roughly 2,500,000 clones listed, 93% are singletons. The germline V gene encodes CDR1 MNHEY and CDR2 SVGAGI. Trimming cost V 1 base and J 6 bases, with 13 bases left between them. The CDR3 runs to 15 residues. The data originate from a study of shared clonotypes between healthy human individuals. The clonotype was recovered from a man between 18 and 29 years old in good health. Some clones in this sample may be carry-over from other donors' samples. The sequencing input was naive CD4+ T cells from PBMCs. Subset of the sample: CD45RA+ positively selected. The chain combines TRBV6-5 with TRBJ2-1, with D unresolved. In DNA, the CDR3 is TGTGCCAGCAGTTACTTTCGGTCTCCGCTCAATGAGCAGTTCTTC. Translating it yields CASSYFRSPLNEQFF.